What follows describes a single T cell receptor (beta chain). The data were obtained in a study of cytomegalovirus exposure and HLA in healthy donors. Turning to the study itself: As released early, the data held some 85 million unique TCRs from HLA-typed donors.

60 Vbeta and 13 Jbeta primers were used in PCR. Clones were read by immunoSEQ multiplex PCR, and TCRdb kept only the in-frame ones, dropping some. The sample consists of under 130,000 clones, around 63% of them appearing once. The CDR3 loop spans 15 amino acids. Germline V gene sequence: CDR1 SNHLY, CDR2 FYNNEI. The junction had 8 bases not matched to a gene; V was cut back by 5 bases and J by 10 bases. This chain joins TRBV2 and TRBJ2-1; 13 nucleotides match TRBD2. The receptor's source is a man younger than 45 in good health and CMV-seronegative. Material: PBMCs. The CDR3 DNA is TGTGCCAGCAGTCTCCAAGGGACTAGCGGGAACGAGCAGTTCTTC. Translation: CASSLQGTSGNEQFF.